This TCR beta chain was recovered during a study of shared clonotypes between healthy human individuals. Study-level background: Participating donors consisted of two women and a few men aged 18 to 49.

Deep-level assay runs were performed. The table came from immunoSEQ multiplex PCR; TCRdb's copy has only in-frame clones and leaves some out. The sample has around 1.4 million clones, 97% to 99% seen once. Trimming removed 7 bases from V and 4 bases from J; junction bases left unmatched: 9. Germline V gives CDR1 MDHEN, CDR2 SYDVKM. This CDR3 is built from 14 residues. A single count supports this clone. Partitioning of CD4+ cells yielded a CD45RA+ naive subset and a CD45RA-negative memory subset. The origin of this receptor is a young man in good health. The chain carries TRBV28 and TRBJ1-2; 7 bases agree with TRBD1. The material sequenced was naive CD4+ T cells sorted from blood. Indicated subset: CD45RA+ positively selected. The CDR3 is CASTNSGGLYGYTF. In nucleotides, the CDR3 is TGTGCCAGCACTAATTCAGGGGGTCTCTATGGCTACACCTTC.